Sequencing of this TCR beta chain was carried out in a study of brain T cells in children with intractable seizures. Sequencing was limited to surgery cases with top T cell transcript signatures in brain tissue. The repertoire was sequenced with immunoSEQ multiplex PCR; TCRdb's copy has only in-frame clones and lacks some. The table includes tens of thousands of clones, roughly 95% detected once. V lost 0 bases to trimming and J lost 0 bases, with 7 bases between them. From germline, CDR1 is SGHNT and CDR2 YYREEE (reference sequence). This CDR3 has 15 residues. Sequencing used peripheral blood, obtained at surgery. The clonotype comes from a boy younger than two with focal cortical dysplasia and intractable seizures. V is TRBV5-4 and J is TRBJ1-3; D is undetermined. CDR3 region: CASSLAGSSGNTIYF. CDR3 sequence (DNA): TGTGCCAGCAGCTTGGCTGGCAGCTCTGGAAACACCATATATTTT.